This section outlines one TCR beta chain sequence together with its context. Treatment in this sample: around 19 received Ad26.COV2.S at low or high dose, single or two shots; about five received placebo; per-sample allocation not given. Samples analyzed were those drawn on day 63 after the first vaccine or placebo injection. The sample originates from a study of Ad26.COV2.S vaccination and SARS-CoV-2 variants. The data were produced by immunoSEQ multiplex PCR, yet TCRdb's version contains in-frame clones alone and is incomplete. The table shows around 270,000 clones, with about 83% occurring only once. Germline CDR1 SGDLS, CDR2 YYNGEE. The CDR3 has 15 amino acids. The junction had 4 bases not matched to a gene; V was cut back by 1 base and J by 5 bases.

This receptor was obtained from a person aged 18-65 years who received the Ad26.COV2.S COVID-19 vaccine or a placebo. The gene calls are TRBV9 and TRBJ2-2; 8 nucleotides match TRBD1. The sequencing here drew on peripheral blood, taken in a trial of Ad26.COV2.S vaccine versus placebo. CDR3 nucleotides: TGTGCCAGCAGCGTACAGGGGGCAGGGACCGGGGAGCTGTTTTTT. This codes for CASSVQGAGTGELFF.